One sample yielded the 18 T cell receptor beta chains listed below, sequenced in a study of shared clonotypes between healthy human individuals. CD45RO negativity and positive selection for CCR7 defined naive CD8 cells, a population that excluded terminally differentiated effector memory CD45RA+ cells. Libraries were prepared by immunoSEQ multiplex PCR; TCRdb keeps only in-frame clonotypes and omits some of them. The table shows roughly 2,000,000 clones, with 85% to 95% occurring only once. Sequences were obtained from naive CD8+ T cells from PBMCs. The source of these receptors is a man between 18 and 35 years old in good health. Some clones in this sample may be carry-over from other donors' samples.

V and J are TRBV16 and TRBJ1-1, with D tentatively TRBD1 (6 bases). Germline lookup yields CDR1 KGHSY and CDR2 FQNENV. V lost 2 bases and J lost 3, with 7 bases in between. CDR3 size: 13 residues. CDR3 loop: CASSQRGDTEAFF. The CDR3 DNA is TGTGCCAGCAGCCAAAGGGGGGACACTGAAGCTTTCTTT.

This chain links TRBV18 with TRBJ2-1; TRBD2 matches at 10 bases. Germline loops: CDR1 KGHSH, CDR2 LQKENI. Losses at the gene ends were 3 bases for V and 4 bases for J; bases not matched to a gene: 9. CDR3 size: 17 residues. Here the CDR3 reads CASSPPLAGLIYNEQFF. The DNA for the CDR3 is TGTGCCAGCTCACCCCCACTAGCGGGACTAATTTACAATGAGCAGTTCTTC.

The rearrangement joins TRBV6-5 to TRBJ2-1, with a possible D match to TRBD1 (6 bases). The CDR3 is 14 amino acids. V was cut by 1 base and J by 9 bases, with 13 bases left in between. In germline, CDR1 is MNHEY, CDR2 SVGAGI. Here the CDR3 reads CASSYWGPGLEQFF. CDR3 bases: TGTGCCAGCAGTTACTGGGGGCCAGGGCTTGAGCAGTTCTTC.

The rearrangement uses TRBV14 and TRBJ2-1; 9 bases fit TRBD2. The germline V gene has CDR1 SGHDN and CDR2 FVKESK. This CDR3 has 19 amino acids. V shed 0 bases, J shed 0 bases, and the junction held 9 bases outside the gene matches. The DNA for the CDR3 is TGTGCCAGCAGCCAAGATGTCCTAGCGGGGACCCTCTCCTACAATGAGCAGTTCTTC. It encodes CASSQDVLAGTLSYNEQFF. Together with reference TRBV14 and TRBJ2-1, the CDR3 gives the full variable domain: EAGVTQFPSHSVIEKGQTVTLRCDPISGHDNLYWYRRVMGKEIKFLLHFVKESKQDESGMPNNRFLAERTGGTYSTLKVQPAELEDSGVYFCASSQDVLAGTLSYNEQFFGPGTRLTVL.

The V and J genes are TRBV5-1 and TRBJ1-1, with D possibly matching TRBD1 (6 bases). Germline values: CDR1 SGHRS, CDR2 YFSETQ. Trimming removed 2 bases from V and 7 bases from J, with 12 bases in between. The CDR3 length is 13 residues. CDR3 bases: TGCGCCAGCAGCTTTGGACAGCTGAATGAAGCTTTCTTT. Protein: CASSFGQLNEAFF.

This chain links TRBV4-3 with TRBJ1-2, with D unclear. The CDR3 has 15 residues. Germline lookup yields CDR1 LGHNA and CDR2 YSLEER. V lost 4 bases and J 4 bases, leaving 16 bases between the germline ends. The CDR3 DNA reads TGCGCCAGCAGCCCAGATCGGACCCGAGGCTATGGCTACACCTTC. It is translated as CASSPDRTRGYGYTF.

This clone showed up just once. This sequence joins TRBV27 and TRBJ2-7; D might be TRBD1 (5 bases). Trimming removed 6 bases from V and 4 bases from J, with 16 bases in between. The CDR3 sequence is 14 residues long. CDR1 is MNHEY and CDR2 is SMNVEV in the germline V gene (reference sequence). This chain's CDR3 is CASSFDSPVYEQYF. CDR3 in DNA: TGTGCCAGCAGCTTCGACAGCCCGGTATACGAGCAGTACTTC.

The CDR3, as DNA: TGTGCCAGCAGTGAAGCCGGGACGGGTTCCTACGAGCAGTACTTC. The encoded protein is CASSEAGTGSYEQYF. The V call is TRBV6-1, the J call TRBJ2-7; the D call may be TRBD1 or TRBD2 (5 bases each). Germline V CDR1 and CDR2: MNHNS, SASEGT. The CDR3 runs 15 residues. The ends were cut back, 0 bases at V and 1 base at J, with 10 bases in the middle.

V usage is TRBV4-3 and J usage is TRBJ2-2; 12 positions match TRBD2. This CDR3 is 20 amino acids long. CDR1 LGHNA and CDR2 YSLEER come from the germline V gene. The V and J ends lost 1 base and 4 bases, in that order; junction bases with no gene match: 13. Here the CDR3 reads CASSQGSSLAGGPGTGELFF. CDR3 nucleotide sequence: TGCGCCAGCAGCCAAGGTAGTTCGCTAGCGGGAGGGCCAGGCACCGGGGAGCTGTTTTTT.

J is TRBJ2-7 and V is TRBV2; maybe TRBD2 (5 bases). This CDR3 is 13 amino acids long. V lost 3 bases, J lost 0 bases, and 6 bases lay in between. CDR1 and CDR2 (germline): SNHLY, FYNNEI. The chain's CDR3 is CASSDGVSYEQYF. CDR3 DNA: TGTGCCAGCAGTGACGGGGTCTCCTACGAGCAGTACTTC.

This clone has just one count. The CDR3 spells CASSQGTSGDPSSYNEQFF. In DNA form, the CDR3 reads TGTGCCAGCAGCCAAGGGACTAGCGGGGACCCTAGCTCCTACAATGAGCAGTTCTTC. The chain recombines TRBV16 with TRBJ2-1; 13 positions agree with TRBD2. V was pared by 2 bases and J by 0 bases, with 7 bases of the junction left unmatched. This CDR3 contains 19 residues. Germline V lookup: CDR1 KGHSY, CDR2 FQNENV.

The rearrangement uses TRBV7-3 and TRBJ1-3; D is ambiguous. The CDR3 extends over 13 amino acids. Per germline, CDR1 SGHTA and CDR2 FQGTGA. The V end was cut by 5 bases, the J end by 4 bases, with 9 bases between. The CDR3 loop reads CASSERSGNTIYF. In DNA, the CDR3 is TGTGCCAGCAGCGAGAGATCGGGAAACACCATATATTTT.

The CDR3, as DNA: TGTGCCAGCAGTAGCGGGAGTAAGACCCAGTACTTC. It codes for CASSSGSKTQYF. The chain employs TRBV9 and TRBJ2-5; 9 nucleotides match TRBD2. V shed 5 bases and J 6 bases; nucleotides not matched to a gene: 2. This CDR3 is built from 12 residues. Germline V gives CDR1 SGDLS, CDR2 YYNGEE.

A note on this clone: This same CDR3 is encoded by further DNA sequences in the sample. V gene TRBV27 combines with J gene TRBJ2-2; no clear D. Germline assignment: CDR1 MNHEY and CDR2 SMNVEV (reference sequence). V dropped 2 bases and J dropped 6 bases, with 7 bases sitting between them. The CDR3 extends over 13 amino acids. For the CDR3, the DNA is TGTGCCAGCAGTTTACGGGCTGCCGGGGAGCTGTTTTTT. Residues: CASSLRAAGELFF.

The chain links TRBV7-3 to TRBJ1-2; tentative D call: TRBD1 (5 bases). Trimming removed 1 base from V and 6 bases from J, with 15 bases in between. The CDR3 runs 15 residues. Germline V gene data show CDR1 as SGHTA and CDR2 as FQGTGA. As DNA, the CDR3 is TGTGCCAGCAGCTTAAGTCCGGGGCCCAACCATGGCTACACCTTC. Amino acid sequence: CASSLSPGPNHGYTF.

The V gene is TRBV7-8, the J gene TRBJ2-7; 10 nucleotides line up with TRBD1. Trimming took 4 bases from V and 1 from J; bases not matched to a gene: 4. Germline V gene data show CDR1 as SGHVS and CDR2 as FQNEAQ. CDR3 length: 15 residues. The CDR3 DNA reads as TGTGCCAGCAGCTACGGACAGGGGGTATCCTACGAGCAGTACTTC. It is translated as CASSYGQGVSYEQYF.

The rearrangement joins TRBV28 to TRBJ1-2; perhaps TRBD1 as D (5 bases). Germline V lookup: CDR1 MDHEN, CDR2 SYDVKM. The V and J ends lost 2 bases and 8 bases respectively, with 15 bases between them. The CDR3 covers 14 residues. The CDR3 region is CASSLRGAGLGYTF. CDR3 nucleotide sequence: TGTGCCAGCAGTTTAAGGGGAGCAGGATTGGGCTACACCTTC.

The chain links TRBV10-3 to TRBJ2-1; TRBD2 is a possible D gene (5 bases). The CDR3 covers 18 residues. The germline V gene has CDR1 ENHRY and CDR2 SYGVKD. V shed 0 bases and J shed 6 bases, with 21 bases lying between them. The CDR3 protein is CAISESYYLEGMGNEQFF. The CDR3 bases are TGTGCCATCAGTGAGTCGTATTACCTAGAGGGAATGGGCAATGAGCAGTTCTTC.